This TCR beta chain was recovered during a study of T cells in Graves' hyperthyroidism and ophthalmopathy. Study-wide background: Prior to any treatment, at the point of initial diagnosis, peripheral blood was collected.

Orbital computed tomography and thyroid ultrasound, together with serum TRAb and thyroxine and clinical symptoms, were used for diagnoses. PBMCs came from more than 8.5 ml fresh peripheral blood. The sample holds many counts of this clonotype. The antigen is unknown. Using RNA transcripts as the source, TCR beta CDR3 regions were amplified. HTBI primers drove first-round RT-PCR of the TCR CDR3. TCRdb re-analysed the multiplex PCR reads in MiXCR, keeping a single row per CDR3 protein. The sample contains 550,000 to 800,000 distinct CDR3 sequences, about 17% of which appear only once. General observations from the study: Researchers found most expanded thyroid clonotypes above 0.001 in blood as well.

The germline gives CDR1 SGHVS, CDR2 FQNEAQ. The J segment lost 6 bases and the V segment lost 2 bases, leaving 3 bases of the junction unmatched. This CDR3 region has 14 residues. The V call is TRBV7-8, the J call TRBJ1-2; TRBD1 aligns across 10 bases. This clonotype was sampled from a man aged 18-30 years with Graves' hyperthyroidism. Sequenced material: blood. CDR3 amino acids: CASSLTGTGDGYTF. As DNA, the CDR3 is TGTGCCAGCAGCTTAACCGGGACAGGGGATGGCTACACCTTC.